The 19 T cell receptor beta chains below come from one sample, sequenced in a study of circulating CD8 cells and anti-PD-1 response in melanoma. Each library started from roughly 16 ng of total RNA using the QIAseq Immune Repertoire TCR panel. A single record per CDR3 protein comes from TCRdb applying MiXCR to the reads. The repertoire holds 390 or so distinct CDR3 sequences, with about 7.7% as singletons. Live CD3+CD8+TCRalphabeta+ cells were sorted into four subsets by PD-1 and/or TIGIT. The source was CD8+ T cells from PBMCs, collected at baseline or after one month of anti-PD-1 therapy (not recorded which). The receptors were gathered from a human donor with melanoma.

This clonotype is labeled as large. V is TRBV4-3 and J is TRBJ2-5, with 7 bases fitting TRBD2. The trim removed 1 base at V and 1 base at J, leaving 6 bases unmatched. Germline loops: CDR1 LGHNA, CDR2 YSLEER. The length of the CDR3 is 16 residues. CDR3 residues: CASSQAIWTSQETQYF. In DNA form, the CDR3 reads TGCGCCAGCAGCCAAGCCATATGGACTAGCCAAGAGACCCAGTACTTC.

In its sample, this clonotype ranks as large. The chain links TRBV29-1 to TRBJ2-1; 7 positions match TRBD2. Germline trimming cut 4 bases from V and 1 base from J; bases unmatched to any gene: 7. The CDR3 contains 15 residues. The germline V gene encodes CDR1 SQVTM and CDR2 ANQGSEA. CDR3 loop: CSVAFAGDSYNEQFF. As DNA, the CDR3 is TGCAGCGTTGCCTTCGCGGGAGATTCCTACAATGAGCAGTTCTTC.

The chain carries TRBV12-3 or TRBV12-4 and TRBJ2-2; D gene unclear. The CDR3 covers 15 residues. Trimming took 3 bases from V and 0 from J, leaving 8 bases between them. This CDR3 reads CASSFQAANTGELFF. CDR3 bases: TGTGCCAGCAGTTTTCAGGCAGCGAACACCGGGGAGCTGTTTTTT.

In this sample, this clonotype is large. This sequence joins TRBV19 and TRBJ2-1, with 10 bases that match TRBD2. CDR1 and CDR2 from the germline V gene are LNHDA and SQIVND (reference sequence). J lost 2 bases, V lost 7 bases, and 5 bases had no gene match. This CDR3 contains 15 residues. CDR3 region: CASTRLAGPYNEQFF. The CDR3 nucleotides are TGTGCCAGTACACGACTAGCGGGCCCCTACAATGAGCAGTTCTTC.

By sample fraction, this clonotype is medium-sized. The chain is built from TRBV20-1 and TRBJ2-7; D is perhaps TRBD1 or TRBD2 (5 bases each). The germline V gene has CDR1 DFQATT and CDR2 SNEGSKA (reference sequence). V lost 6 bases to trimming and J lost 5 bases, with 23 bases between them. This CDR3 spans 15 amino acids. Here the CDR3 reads CSASVTGDYSDEQYF. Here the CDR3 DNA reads TGCAGTGCCTCCGTCACAGGCGACTATAGCGACGAGCAGTACTTC.

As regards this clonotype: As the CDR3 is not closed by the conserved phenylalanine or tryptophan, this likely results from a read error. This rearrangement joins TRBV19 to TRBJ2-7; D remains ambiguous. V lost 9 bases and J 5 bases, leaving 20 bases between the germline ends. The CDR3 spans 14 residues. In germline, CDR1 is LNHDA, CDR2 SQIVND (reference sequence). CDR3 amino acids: CASSLTQFGHEQYL. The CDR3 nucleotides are TGTGCCAGCAGTCTGACCCAATTCGGGCACGAGCAGTACCTC.

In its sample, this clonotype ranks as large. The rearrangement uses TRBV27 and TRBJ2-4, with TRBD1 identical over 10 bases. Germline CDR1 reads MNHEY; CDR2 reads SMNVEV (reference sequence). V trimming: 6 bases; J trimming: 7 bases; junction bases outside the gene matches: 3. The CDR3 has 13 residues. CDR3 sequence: CASSQDRGNIQYF. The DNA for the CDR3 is TGTGCCAGCAGCCAGGACAGGGGGAACATTCAGTACTTC.

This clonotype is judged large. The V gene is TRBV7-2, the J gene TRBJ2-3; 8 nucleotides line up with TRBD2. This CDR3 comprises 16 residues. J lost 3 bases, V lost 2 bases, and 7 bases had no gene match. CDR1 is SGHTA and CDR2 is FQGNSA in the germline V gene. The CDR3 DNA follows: TGTGCCAGCAGCTTAACTAGCGGTGGGGCAACAGATACGCAGTATTTT. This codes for CASSLTSGGATDTQYF.

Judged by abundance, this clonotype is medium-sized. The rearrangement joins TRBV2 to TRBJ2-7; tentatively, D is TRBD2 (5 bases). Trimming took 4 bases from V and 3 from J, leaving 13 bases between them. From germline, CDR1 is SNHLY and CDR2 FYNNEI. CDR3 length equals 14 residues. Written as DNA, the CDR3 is TGTGCCAGCAGTGTAGGAGGACGGCTCTACGAGCAGTACTTC. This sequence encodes CASSVGGRLYEQYF.

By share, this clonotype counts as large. This CDR3 reads CASSQDWGGGNTEAFF. The CDR3 coding sequence is TGCGCCAGCAGCCAAGATTGGGGGGGAGGGAACACTGAAGCTTTCTTT. The V and J genes are TRBV4-3 and TRBJ1-1, with a possible D match to TRBD1 (5 bases). Germline CDR1 is LGHNA and CDR2 is YSLEER. V dropped 0 bases and J dropped 1 base, with 12 bases sitting between them. This CDR3 comprises 16 residues.

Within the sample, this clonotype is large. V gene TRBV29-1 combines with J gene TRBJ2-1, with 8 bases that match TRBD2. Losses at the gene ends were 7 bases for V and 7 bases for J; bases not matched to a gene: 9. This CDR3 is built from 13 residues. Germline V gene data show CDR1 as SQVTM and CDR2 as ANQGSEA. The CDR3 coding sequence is TGCAGCGGCTTAGCGGGAAATCGGAATGAGCAGTTCTTC. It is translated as CSGLAGNRNEQFF.

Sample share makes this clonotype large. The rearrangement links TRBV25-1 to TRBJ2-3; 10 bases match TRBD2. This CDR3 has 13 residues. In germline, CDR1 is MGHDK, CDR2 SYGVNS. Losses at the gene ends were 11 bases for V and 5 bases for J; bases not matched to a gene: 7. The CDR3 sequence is CAASSGGKDTQYF. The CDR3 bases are TGTGCCGCCTCTAGCGGGGGTAAAGATACGCAGTATTTT.

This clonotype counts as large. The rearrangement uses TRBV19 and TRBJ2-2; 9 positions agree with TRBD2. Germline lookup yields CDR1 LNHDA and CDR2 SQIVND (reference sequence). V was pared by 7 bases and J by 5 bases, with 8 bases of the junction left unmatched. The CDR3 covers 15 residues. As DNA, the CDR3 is TGTGCCAGTACCCCGGAGGCGGGGGGGACCGGGGAGCTGTTTTTT. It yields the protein CASTPEAGGTGELFF.

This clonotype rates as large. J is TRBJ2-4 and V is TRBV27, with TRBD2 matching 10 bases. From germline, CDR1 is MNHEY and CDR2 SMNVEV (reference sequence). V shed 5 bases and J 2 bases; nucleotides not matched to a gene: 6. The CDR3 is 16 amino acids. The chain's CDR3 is CASSPAAGGPKNIQYF. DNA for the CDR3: TGTGCCAGCAGTCCGGCAGCGGGGGGGCCCAAAAACATTCAGTACTTC.

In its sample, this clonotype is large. The CDR3 DNA reads TGTGCCAGCAGTTTGGGGACCGGCCGCTCCTACGAGCAGTACTTC. Translated: CASSLGTGRSYEQYF. V is TRBV12-3 or TRBV12-4 and J is TRBJ2-7, with D perhaps given as TRBD1 or TRBD2 (5 bases each). Trimming cost V 3 bases and J 0 bases, with 12 bases left between them. The CDR3 spans 15 residues.

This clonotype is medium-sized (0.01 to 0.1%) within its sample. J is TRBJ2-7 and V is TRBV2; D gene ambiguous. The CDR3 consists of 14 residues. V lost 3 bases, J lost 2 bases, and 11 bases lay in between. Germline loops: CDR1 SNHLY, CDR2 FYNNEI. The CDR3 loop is CASSEDGRPYEQYF. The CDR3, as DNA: TGTGCCAGCAGTGAGGATGGCAGACCCTACGAGCAGTACTTC.

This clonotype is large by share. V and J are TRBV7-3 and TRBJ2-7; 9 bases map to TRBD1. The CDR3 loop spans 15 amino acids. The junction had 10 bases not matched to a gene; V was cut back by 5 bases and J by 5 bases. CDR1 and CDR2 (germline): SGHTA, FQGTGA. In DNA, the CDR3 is TGTGCCAGCAGCGACCGGGACAGGGATCCCAACGAGCAGTACTTC. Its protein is CASSDRDRDPNEQYF.

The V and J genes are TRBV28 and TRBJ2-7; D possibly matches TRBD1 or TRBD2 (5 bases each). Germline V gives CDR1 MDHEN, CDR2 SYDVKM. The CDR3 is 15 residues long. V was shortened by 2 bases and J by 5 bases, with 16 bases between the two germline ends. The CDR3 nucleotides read TGTGCCAGCAGTTTACCAGCGGACATACTGAACGAGCAGTACTTC. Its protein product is CASSLPADILNEQYF.

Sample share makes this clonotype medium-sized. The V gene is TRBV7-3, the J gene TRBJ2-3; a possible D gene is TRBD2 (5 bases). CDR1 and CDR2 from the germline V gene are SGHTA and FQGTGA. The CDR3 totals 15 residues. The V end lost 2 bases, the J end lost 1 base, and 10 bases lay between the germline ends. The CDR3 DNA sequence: TGTGCCAGCAGCTTAGGCGGGTCCCGCACAGATACGCAGTATTTT. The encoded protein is CASSLGGSRTDTQYF. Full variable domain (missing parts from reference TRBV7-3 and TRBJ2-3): GAGVSQTPSNKVTEKGKYVELRCDPISGHTALYWYRQSLGQGPEFLIYFQGTGAADDSGLPNDRFFAVRPEGSVSTLKIQRTERGDSAVYLCASSLGGSRTDTQYFGPGTRLTVL.